Listed here are 7 T cell receptor beta chains from one sample, sequenced in a study of T-cell reconstitution after alpha-beta-depleted transplantation in children. Construction of the TCRbeta library involved unique molecular identifiers. TCRdb independently ran MiXCR on the PCR reads; one entry per CDR3 protein. Of more than 200,000 distinct CDR3 sequences in the sample, roughly a sixth were seen once. The sequenced sample was PBMCs, mostly from graft donor cells, obtained 360 days after TCRalphabeta/CD19-depleted stem cell transplant. These receptors were taken from a male patient under 10 years old who had a stem cell transplant for acute lymphoblastic leukemia, so the T cells may come from the graft donor.

This clonotype was counted a few times. The chain uses TRBV20-1 and TRBJ1-4; D is undetermined. The CDR3 consists of 10 residues. Germline V gene sequence: CDR1 DFQATT, CDR2 SNEGSKA (reference sequence). Trimming pared 6 bases from V and 7 bases from J, leaving 6 bases between. CDR3 coding DNA: TGCAGTGCCCTCGGTGAAAAACTGTTTTTT. As protein: CSALGEKLFF.

This clonotype was counted only a few times. The chain has TRBV2 and TRBJ2-1; TRBD1 or TRBD2 may be the D gene (5 bases each). Trimming took 7 bases from V and 0 from J, leaving 16 bases between them. Germline V gene sequence: CDR1 SNHLY, CDR2 FYNNEI. The CDR3 contains 16 residues. CDR3: CASTDGDRSSYNEQFF. CDR3 bases: TGTGCCAGCACCGACGGGGACCGAAGCTCCTACAATGAGCAGTTCTTC.

There are a few counts of this clonotype. The chain employs TRBV12-3 or TRBV12-4 and TRBJ2-7; D ambiguous. V gave up 8 bases and J gave up 1 base, with 9 bases separating them. The CDR3 totals 12 residues. The CDR3 DNA is TGTGCCAGCGGCTCGGTGTCCTACGAGCAGTACTTC. This codes for CASGSVSYEQYF.

This clonotype was seen repeatedly, ten times or more. The chain links TRBV25-1 to TRBJ1-2; 7 bases align to TRBD1. Germline CDR1 MGHDK, CDR2 SYGVNS. The CDR3 covers 15 residues. The junction had 5 bases not matched to a gene; V was cut back by 4 bases and J by 0 bases. The CDR3, as DNA: TGTGCCAGCAGTGGAGACAGGGCCCCTAACTATGGCTACACCTTC. It yields the protein CASSGDRAPNYGYTF.

This clonotype came up a few times. The J gene is TRBJ2-3, the V gene TRBV7-9; 8 nucleotides match TRBD1. Germline V lookup: CDR1 SEHNR, CDR2 FQNEAQ (reference sequence). CDR3 length: 16 amino acids. V lost 2 bases to trimming and J lost 1 base; unmatched junction nucleotides: 5. Written as DNA, the CDR3 is TGTGCCAGCAGCTTATCAGGGGGCACTGGCACAGATACGCAGTATTTT. Its protein product is CASSLSGGTGTDTQYF.

The rearrangement joins TRBV7-9 to TRBJ1-2, with D perhaps matching TRBD1 (6 bases). Between the trimmed V and J ends, which lost 8 bases and 6 bases, there was a span of 19 bases. The CDR3 is made up of 14 amino acids. Germline CDR1 reads SEHNR; CDR2 reads FQNEAQ (reference sequence). The CDR3 DNA is TGTGCCAGCCACACTATACAGGGAGAGAATGGCTACACCTTC. As protein: CASHTIQGENGYTF.

The chain couples TRBV21-1 to TRBJ2-1; the listed D gene, TRBD2, was not tested against the DNA. TRBV21-1 is annotated as a pseudogene. CDR3 length: 21 residues. The CDR3 here is CASSKDRLAGGPIPAHNEQFF. The CDR3 nucleotides read TGTGCCAGCAGCAAAGACCGACTAGCGGGGGGGCCAATTCCGGCCCACAATGAGCAGTTCTTC.